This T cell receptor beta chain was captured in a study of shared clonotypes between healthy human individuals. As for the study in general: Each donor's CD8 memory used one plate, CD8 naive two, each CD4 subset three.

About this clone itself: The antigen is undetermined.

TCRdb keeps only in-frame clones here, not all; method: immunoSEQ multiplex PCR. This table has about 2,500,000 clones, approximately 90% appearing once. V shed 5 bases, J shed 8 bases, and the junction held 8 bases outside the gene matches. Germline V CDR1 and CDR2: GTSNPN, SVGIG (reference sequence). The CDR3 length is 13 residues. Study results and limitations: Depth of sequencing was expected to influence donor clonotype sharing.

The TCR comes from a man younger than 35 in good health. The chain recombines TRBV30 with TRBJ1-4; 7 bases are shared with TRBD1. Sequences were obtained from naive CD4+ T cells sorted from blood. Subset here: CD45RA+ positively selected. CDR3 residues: CAWAQGMYEKLFF. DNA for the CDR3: TGTGCCTGGGCACAGGGGATGTACGAAAAACTGTTTTTT.